Shown below are 23 T cell receptor beta chains from a single sample sequenced in a study of control samples from healthy donors and cancer patients. Some clones are missing from TCRdb's copy, which holds only in-frame ones; the method was immunoSEQ multiplex PCR. This sample carries approximately 210,000 clones, about 90% of them seen once, and the ten largest clones take approximately 1.8%. Material for sequencing was blood. The source is a man aged 25 to 40 in good health.

Comments on this clone: Other DNA sequences from this sample encode an identical CDR3 as well. V usage is TRBV6-1 and J usage is TRBJ2-7, with TRBD1 matching over 7 bases. This CDR3 is built from 13 residues. CDR1 is MNHNS and CDR2 is SASEGT in the germline V gene. The J segment lost 2 bases and the V segment lost 3 bases, leaving 1 base of the junction unmatched. The CDR3 protein is CASSERGPYEQYF. CDR3 nucleotide sequence: TGTGCCAGCAGTGAGAGGGGGCCCTACGAGCAGTACTTC.

The chain joins TRBV2 to TRBJ1-2, with D perhaps matching TRBD1 (6 bases). Germline lookup yields CDR1 SNHLY and CDR2 FYNNEI. Trimming took 5 bases from V and 2 from J, leaving 9 bases between them. The CDR3 consists of 13 residues. The CDR3 DNA reads as TGTGCCAGCAGTCACAGGGAAAACTATGGCTACACCTTC. This sequence encodes CASSHRENYGYTF. Complete variable domain (other parts from reference TRBV2 and TRBJ1-2): EPEVTQTPSHQVTQMGQEVILRCVPISNHLYFYWYRQILGQKVEFLVSFYNNEISEKSEIFDDQFSVERPDGSNFTLKIRSTKLEDSAMYFCASSHRENYGYTFGSGTRLTVV.

The chain is built from TRBV5-6 and TRBJ1-5; possible D gene TRBD1, 6 bases. The CDR3 has 15 amino acids. V lost 0 bases, J lost 2 bases, and 9 bases lay in between. CDR1 SGHDT and CDR2 YYEEEE come from the germline V gene. This chain's CDR3 is CASSLARGGNQPQHF. The CDR3 DNA reads as TGTGCCAGCAGCTTGGCCAGGGGAGGCAATCAGCCCCAGCATTTT.

This chain joins TRBV27 and TRBJ1-4, with 12 nucleotides matching TRBD1. Unmatched junction bases numbered 9, after V lost 8 bases and J lost 8 bases. This CDR3 contains 15 residues. Per germline, CDR1 MNHEY and CDR2 SMNVEV (reference sequence). CDR3 nucleotide sequence: TGTGCCAGCCAGGGACAGGGGGCGTTGGAGGAAAAACTGTTTTTT. It yields the protein CASQGQGALEEKLFF.

The chain employs TRBV15 and TRBJ1-5; tentatively, D is TRBD1 (5 bases). Germline lookup yields CDR1 LNHNV and CDR2 YYDKDF (reference sequence). The CDR3 runs to 15 residues. Between the trimmed V and J ends, which lost 5 bases and 2 bases, there was a span of 13 bases. CDR3 residues: CATSFGTPRNQPQHF. The CDR3 DNA is TGTGCCACCAGCTTCGGGACGCCGCGCAATCAGCCCCAGCATTTT.

The DNA of the CDR3 is TGTGCCAGCAGCTTAGGTGCTAGGGGGTTCACAGATACGCAGTATTTT. Residues: CASSLGARGFTDTQYF. The chain recombines TRBV11-3 with TRBJ2-3, with a weak D call TRBD1 (6 bases). The CDR3 sequence is 16 residues long. Trimming pared 1 base from V and 2 bases from J, leaving 13 bases between. Germline CDR1 reads SGHNT; CDR2 reads YENEEA.

The V and J genes are TRBV9 and TRBJ1-1; D uncertain. The CDR3 spans 13 residues. CDR1 SGDLS and CDR2 YYNGEE come from the germline V gene. Deletions cut 0 bases from V and 1 base from J, with 4 bases between. The CDR3 DNA follows: TGTGCCAGCAGCGTAGTATGGAACACTGAAGCTTTCTTT. Translated: CASSVVWNTEAFF.

V usage is TRBV4-1 and J usage is TRBJ1-3; no definite D call. From germline, CDR1 is MGHRA and CDR2 YSYEKL. This CDR3 is 14 amino acids long. V was pared by 7 bases and J by 4 bases, with 14 bases between. Here the CDR3 DNA reads TGCGCCAGCAAGGTGGGTCCAGCCGGAAACACCATATATTTT. It encodes CASKVGPAGNTIYF.

The chain has TRBV19 and TRBJ1-1; D call uncertain. This CDR3 contains 14 residues. Germline V lookup: CDR1 LNHDA, CDR2 SQIVND (reference sequence). Trimming took 4 bases from V and 1 from J, leaving 10 bases between them. CDR3 nucleotides: TGTGCCAGTAGTACTCCCGAGACGAACACTGAAGCTTTCTTT. Translated, it gives CASSTPETNTEAFF.

This clone was detected a few times. The chain couples TRBV6-2 or TRBV6-3 to TRBJ2-7; no firm D call. The CDR3 runs to 14 residues. Germline CDR1 is MNHEY and CDR2 is SVGEGT. V was cut by 0 bases and J by 0 bases, with 6 bases left in between. For the CDR3, the DNA is TGTGCCAGCAGTTACTCTCGGGTCTCCTACGAGCAGTACTTC. Its protein product is CASSYSRVSYEQYF.

The genes are TRBV4-1 and TRBJ1-4; TRBD1 is a possible D gene (5 bases). Germline-derived CDR1 and CDR2 are MGHRA and YSYEKL. Trimming took 1 base from V and 5 from J, leaving 14 bases between them. The CDR3 runs 16 residues. The CDR3 DNA reads as TGCGCCAGCAGCCAAGTCGGTCGCAGGGTAAATGAAAAACTGTTTTTT. Its translation: CASSQVGRRVNEKLFF.

The chain uses TRBV30 and TRBJ2-7; D might be TRBD1 or TRBD2, each matching 6 bases. Germline assignment: CDR1 GTSNPN and CDR2 SVGIG (reference sequence). CDR3 length: 13 residues. Trimming cost V 4 bases and J 6 bases, with 16 bases left between them. CDR3 amino acids: CAWTVGGGGEQYF. The CDR3, as DNA: TGTGCCTGGACGGTAGGTGGAGGGGGCGAGCAGTACTTC. Full variable domain (outside the CDR3, taken from reference TRBV30 and TRBJ2-7): SQTIHQWPATLVQPVGSPLSLECTVEGTSNPNLYWYRQAAGRGLQLLFYSVGIGQISSEVPQNLSASRPQDRQFILSSKKLLLSDSGFYLCAWTVGGGGEQYFGPGTRLTVT.

This rearrangement joins TRBV7-8 to TRBJ1-5; D unresolved. V lost 5 bases to trimming and J lost 4 bases, with 12 bases between them. The germline gives CDR1 SGHVS, CDR2 FQNEAQ. The CDR3 is made up of 14 amino acids. CDR3 coding DNA: TGTGCCAGCAGCCTACAGTCCATTAATCAGCCCCAGCATTTT. Translated: CASSLQSINQPQHF.

The genes are TRBV5-1 and TRBJ2-1; 10 bases map to TRBD1. Germline V gene sequence: CDR1 SGHRS, CDR2 YFSETQ. The CDR3 loop spans 15 amino acids. The junction had 5 bases not matched to a gene; V was cut back by 0 bases and J by 8 bases. CDR3 residues: CASSLGQGAWDEQFF. The DNA for the CDR3 is TGCGCCAGCAGCTTGGGACAGGGGGCATGGGATGAGCAGTTCTTC.

The J gene is TRBJ1-1, the V gene TRBV5-1; 8 bases align to TRBD1. The V gene end was trimmed by 5 bases and the J gene end by 5 bases; junction bases not matched to a gene: 5. Per germline, CDR1 SGHRS and CDR2 YFSETQ. The CDR3 has 13 amino acids. CDR3 in DNA: TGCGCCAGCAGAGTGACAGGGGAAACTGAAGCTTTCTTT. It encodes CASRVTGETEAFF. The variable domain in full, with the rest retrieved from reference TRBV5-1 and TRBJ1-1, is KAGVTQTPRYLIKTRGQQVTLSCSPISGHRSVSWYQQTPGQGLQFLFEYFSETQRNKGNFPGRFSGRQFSNSRSEMNVSTLELGDSALYLCASRVTGETEAFFGQGTRLTVV.

V usage is TRBV7-8 and J usage is TRBJ1-1, with 7 bases aligning to TRBD1. V gave up 4 bases and J gave up 5 bases; unmatched junction bases: 7. Germline CDR1 is SGHVS and CDR2 is FQNEAQ. The CDR3 contains 14 residues. CDR3 sequence: CASSSPQGRTEAFF. The CDR3 DNA is TGTGCCAGCAGCTCACCACAGGGGAGGACTGAAGCTTTCTTT.

The V gene is TRBV5-1, the J gene TRBJ1-2; D remains ambiguous. The CDR3 contains 14 residues. Between the trimmed V and J ends, which lost 8 bases and 2 bases, there was a span of 16 bases. Germline loops: CDR1 SGHRS, CDR2 YFSETQ. For the CDR3, the DNA is TGCGCCAGTGCCTTATATTCGGGGAACTATGGCTACACCTTC. Its translation is CASALYSGNYGYTF. Supplemented by reference TRBV5-1 and TRBJ1-2, the full variable domain reads KAGVTQTPRYLIKTRGQQVTLSCSPISGHRSVSWYQQTPGQGLQFLFEYFSETQRNKGNFPGRFSGRQFSNSRSEMNVSTLELGDSALYLCASALYSGNYGYTFGSGTRLTVV.

The chain recombines TRBV7-8 with TRBJ1-2; D remains ambiguous. The germline V gene encodes CDR1 SGHVS and CDR2 FQNEAQ. The V gene lost 2 bases and the J gene lost 3 bases, with 16 bases spanning the gap. This CDR3 spans 16 amino acids. CDR3 sequence: CASSLNRRGSDYGYTF. The CDR3, as DNA: TGTGCCAGCAGCTTAAATAGGCGGGGATCGGACTATGGCTACACCTTC.

The V call is TRBV6-1, the J call TRBJ1-5; D is ambiguous. V was shortened by 3 bases and J by 6 bases, with 12 bases between the two germline ends. The CDR3 contains 14 residues. The germline gives CDR1 MNHNS, CDR2 SASEGT. In DNA, the CDR3 is TGTGCCAGCAGTGATGCACGGGTTCGTCAGCCCCAGCATTTT. Translated: CASSDARVRQPQHF.

The CDR3: CASSERPYSGQPQHF. As DNA, the CDR3 is TGTGCCAGCAGTGAACGGCCCTACTCGGGTCAGCCCCAGCATTTT. The chain joins TRBV2 to TRBJ1-5; unclear D gene. From germline, CDR1 is SNHLY and CDR2 FYNNEI. Trimming stripped 2 bases from V and 6 bases from J, with 14 bases between. This CDR3 is built from 15 residues.

V and J are TRBV6-5 and TRBJ1-2; D unresolved. Germline V gene sequence: CDR1 MNHEY, CDR2 SVGAGI. V was pared by 0 bases and J by 2 bases, with 7 bases between. This CDR3 contains 14 residues. The CDR3 coding sequence is TGTGCCAGCAGTTACTCGAGGAGAAACTATGGCTACACCTTC. It translates to CASSYSRRNYGYTF.

CDR3 DNA: TGTGCCAGCGACAGGGGGAGCTACGAGCAGTACTTC. It codes for CASDRGSYEQYF. This rearrangement joins TRBV2 to TRBJ2-7; TRBD1 matches 9 bases. Germline trimming cut 8 bases from V and 3 bases from J; bases unmatched to any gene: 2. Per germline, CDR1 SNHLY and CDR2 FYNNEI. There are 12 residues in the CDR3.

The chain uses TRBV7-2 and TRBJ2-2, with D possibly being TRBD1 (5 bases). The germline V gene encodes CDR1 SGHTA and CDR2 FQGNSA. The CDR3 sequence is 14 residues long. V was cut by 5 bases and J by 3 bases, with 10 bases left in between. For the CDR3, the DNA is TGTGCCAGCAGCGTAGACAGTCACACCGGGGAGCTGTTTTTT. Encoded protein: CASSVDSHTGELFF.